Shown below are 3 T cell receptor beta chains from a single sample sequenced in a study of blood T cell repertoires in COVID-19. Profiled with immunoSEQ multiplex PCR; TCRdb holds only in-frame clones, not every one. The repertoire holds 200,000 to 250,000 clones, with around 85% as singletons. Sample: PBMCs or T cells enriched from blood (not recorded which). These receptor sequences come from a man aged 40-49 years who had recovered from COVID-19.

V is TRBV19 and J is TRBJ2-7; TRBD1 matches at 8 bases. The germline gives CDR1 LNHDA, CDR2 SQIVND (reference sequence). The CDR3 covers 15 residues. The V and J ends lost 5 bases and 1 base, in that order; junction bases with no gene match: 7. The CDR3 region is CASSLQGAQSYEQYF. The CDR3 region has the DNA TGTGCCAGTAGTCTTCAGGGGGCTCAATCCTACGAGCAGTACTTC.

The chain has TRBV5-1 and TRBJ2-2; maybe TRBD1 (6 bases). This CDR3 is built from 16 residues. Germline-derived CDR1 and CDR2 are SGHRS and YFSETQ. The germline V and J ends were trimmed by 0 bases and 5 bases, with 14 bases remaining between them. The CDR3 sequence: CASSLVVAGVTGELFF. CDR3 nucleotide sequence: TGCGCCAGCAGCTTGGTCGTTGCAGGGGTGACCGGGGAGCTGTTTTTT.

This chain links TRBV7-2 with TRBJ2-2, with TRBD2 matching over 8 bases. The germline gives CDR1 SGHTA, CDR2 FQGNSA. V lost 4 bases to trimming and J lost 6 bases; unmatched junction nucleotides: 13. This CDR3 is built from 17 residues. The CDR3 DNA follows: TGTGCCAGCAGCTGGGTCCCGGGACTAGGTTCGGCCGGGGAGCTGTTTTTT. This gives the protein CASSWVPGLGSAGELFF.